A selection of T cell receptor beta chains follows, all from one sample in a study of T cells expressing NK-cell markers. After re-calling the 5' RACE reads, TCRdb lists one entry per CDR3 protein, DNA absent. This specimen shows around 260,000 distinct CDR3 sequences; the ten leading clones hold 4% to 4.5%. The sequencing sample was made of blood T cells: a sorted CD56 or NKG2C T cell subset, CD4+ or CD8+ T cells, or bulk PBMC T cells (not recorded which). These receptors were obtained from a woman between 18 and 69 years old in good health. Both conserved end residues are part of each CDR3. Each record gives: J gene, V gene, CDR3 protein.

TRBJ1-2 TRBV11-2 CASSLVLSQGFGYTF
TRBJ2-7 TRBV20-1 CSARVGTSGLYEQYF
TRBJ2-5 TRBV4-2 CASSQGVAGNQETQYF
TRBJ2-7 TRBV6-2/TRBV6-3 CASSYGRDRAYEQYF
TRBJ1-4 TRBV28 CASSFDRSEKLFF
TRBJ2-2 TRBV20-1 CSASRASGGDTGELFF
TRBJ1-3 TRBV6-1 CASSQSAGNTIYF
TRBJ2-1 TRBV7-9 CASSRLAGSVEQFF
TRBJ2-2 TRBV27 CASRHNGGAVTGELFF
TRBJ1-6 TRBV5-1 CASSLRSTVALPRSPLHF
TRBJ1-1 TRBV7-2 CASSLAARNTEAFF
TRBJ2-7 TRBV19 CASSGGTGQAYEQYF
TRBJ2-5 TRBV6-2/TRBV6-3 CATQVRLEETQYF
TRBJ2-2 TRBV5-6 CASSLGHRRNTGELFF